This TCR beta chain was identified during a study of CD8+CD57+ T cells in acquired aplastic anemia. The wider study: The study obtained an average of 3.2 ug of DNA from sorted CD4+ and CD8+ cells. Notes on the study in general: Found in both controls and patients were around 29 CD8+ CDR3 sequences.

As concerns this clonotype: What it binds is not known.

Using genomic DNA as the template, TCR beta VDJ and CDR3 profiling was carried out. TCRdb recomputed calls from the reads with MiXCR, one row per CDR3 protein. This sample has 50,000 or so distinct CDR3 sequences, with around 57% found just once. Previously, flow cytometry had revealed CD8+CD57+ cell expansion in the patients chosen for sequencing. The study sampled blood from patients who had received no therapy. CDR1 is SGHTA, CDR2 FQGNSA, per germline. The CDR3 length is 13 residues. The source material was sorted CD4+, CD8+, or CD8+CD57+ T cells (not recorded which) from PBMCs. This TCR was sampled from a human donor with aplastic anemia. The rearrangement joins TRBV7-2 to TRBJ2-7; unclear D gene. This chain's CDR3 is CDSSHRGAEQQYV. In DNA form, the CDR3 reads TGTGACAGCAGCCATAGAGGCGCGGAGCAGCAGTACGTC.